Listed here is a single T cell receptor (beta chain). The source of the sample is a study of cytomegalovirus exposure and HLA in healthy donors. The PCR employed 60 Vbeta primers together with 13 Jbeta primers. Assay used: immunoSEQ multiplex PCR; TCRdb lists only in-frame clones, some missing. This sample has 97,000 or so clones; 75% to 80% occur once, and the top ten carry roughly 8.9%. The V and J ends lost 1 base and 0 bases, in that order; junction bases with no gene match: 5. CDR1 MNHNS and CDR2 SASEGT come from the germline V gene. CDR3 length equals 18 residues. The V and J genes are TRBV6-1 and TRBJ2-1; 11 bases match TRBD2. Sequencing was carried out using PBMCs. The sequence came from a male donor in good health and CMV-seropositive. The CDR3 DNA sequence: TGTGCCAGCAGTGAAGACTTGGGACTAGCGGCCTCCTACAATGAGCAGTTCTTC. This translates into CASSEDLGLAASYNEQFF.